A selection of T cell receptor beta chains follows, all from one sample in a study of T cells of healthy individuals. Using its own MiXCR run on the 5' RACE reads, TCRdb lists one record per CDR3 protein. The table has fewer than 75,000 distinct CDR3 sequences, about 17% seen once. The receptor set was obtained from a human donor in good health. Both conserved end residues are part of each CDR3. The order of the fields is V gene, CDR3 length, D gene, clone size, J gene, CDR3 protein, CDR3 DNA. The D gene is left open where the match is weak. Clone size is given for some rows only: seen once, a few or many times, or a class if the clone is expanded.

V: TRBV4-2
length: 16
D: -
size: -
J: TRBJ2-4
CDR3: CASSQVGGSGKNIQYF
DNA: TGTGCCAGCAGCCAAGTAGGGGGTAGTGGCAAAAACATTCAGTACTTC

V: TRBV13
length: 15
D: TRBD1
size: few
J: TRBJ2-7
CDR3: CASSSAGTGVHEQYF
DNA: TGTGCCAGCAGCTCCGCCGGGACAGGGGTGCACGAGCAGTACTTC

V: TRBV7-9
length: 15
D: -
size: -
J: TRBJ1-1
CDR3: CASSLGAQGNEGAFF
DNA: TGTGCCAGCAGCTTAGGTGCCCAGGGGAATGAGGGCGCTTTCTTT

V: TRBV11-2
length: 13
D: -
size: few
J: TRBJ1-1
CDR3: CASSLDSARRAFF
DNA: TGTGCCAGCAGCTTAGATTCAGCCCGGAGGGCTTTCTTT

V: TRBV7-9
length: 17
D: TRBD1
size: few
J: TRBJ2-1
CDR3: CASSLGVRTGYQGEQFF
DNA: TGTGCCAGCAGCTTAGGTGTCCGGACAGGGTATCAGGGTGAGCAGTTCTTC

V: TRBV12-5
length: 14
D: -
size: few
J: TRBJ1-2
CDR3: CASALPPGIHGYTF
DNA: TGTGCTAGCGCCCTGCCCCCAGGCATCCATGGCTACACCTTC

V: TRBV5-6
length: 17
D: -
size: many
J: TRBJ1-5
CDR3: CASSLWRGAVSNQPQHF
DNA: TGTGCCAGCAGCTTGTGGAGGGGGGCGGTAAGCAATCAGCCCCAGCATTTT

V: TRBV18
length: 16
D: -
size: many
J: TRBJ1-4
CDR3: CASSPAGTTTNEKLFF
DNA: TGTGCCAGCTCACCAGCCGGGACAACAACTAATGAAAAACTGTTTTTT

V: TRBV6-1
length: 17
D: -
size: -
J: TRBJ2-1
CDR3: CASSERGGQGPYNEQFF
DNA: TGTGCCAGCAGTGAACGGGGTGGTCAGGGTCCGTACAATGAGCAGTTCTTC

V: TRBV12-3/TRBV12-4
length: 15
D: -
size: -
J: TRBJ2-2
CDR3: CASSPARGNTGELFF
DNA: TGTGCCAGCAGCCCGGCACGGGGGAACACCGGGGAGCTGTTTTTT

V: TRBV7-6
length: 12
D: -
size: many
J: TRBJ2-5
CDR3: CASSLAAETQYF
DNA: TGTGCCAGCAGCTTAGCAGCGGAGACCCAGTACTTC

V: TRBV2
length: 15
D: TRBD2
size: -
J: TRBJ2-5
CDR3: CASSDGTRRLETQYF
DNA: TGTGCCAGCAGTGACGGGACTAGACGCCTAGAGACCCAGTACTTC

V: TRBV2
length: 13
D: -
size: many
J: TRBJ1-2
CDR3: CASSVLRIYGYTF
DNA: TGTGCCAGCAGTGTGCTGCGGATCTATGGCTACACCTTC

V: TRBV7-6
length: 17
D: -
size: many
J: TRBJ2-3
CDR3: CASSLSLPGVGLDTQYF
DNA: TGTGCCAGCAGCTTATCCTTGCCGGGAGTGGGTTTGGATACGCAGTATTTT

V: TRBV9
length: 14
D: -
size: many
J: TRBJ1-5
CDR3: CASSVRQHPQPQHF
DNA: TGTGCCAGCAGCGTCCGACAGCACCCGCAGCCCCAGCATTTT

V: TRBV2
length: 11
D: TRBD1
size: -
J: TRBJ2-1
CDR3: CANRTGTGTFF
DNA: TGTGCCAACCGAACCGGGACAGGGACGTTCTTC

V: TRBV9
length: 19
D: TRBD2
size: few
J: TRBJ2-2
CDR3: CASSVGTSGSLGGTGELFF
DNA: TGTGCCAGCAGCGTAGGGACTAGCGGGAGTCTCGGAGGCACCGGGGAGCTGTTTTTT

V: TRBV11-1
length: 15
D: -
size: few
J: TRBJ1-1
CDR3: CASSLAAGRGWKAFF
DNA: TGTGCCAGCAGCTTAGCGGCTGGCAGGGGATGGAAAGCTTTCTTT

V: TRBV3-1
length: 12
D: TRBD1
size: many
J: TRBJ1-1
CDR3: CASSRGQTEAFF
DNA: TGTGCCAGCTCCAGGGGGCAAACTGAAGCTTTCTTT

V: TRBV2
length: 13
D: -
size: -
J: TRBJ2-3
CDR3: CASIGDLTDTQYF
DNA: TGTGCCAGCATCGGTGATTTGACAGATACGCAGTATTTT

V: TRBV10-3
length: 13
D: -
size: many
J: TRBJ1-5
CDR3: CAISGTENQPQHF
DNA: TGTGCCATCAGTGGGACAGAGAATCAGCCCCAGCATTTT

V: TRBV5-1
length: 13
D: TRBD1
size: -
J: TRBJ1-6
CDR3: CASSLGQGAVLHF
DNA: TGCGCCAGCAGCTTGGGACAGGGGGCAGTCCTCCACTTT

V: TRBV20-1
length: 13
D: -
size: many
J: TRBJ1-5
CDR3: CSAPNLGNQPQHF
DNA: TGCAGTGCTCCGAACCTCGGCAATCAGCCCCAGCATTTT

V: TRBV29-1
length: 16
D: TRBD2
size: many
J: TRBJ2-5
CDR3: CSVILIRAGKGETQYF
DNA: TGCAGCGTAATCCTTATCAGAGCGGGGAAGGGGGAGACCCAGTACTTC

V: TRBV28
length: 11
D: -
size: few
J: TRBJ1-1
CDR3: CASPRGTEAFF
DNA: TGTGCCAGCCCCCGCGGCACTGAAGCTTTCTTT

V: TRBV12-3/TRBV12-4
length: 14
D: TRBD1
size: many
J: TRBJ1-2
CDR3: CASNHRDRAHGYTF
DNA: TGTGCCAGCAACCACCGGGACAGGGCGCATGGCTACACCTTC

V: TRBV2
length: 11
D: TRBD1
size: -
J: TRBJ2-1
CDR3: CASGGQNEQFF
DNA: TGTGCCAGTGGGGGACAGAATGAGCAGTTCTTC

V: TRBV10-3
length: 13
D: -
size: many
J: TRBJ2-2
CDR3: CAIMGGYTGELFF
DNA: TGTGCCATCATGGGGGGCTACACCGGGGAGCTGTTTTTT

V: TRBV7-6
length: 18
D: TRBD2
size: -
J: TRBJ2-5
CDR3: CASSPGTSGTTLQETQYF
DNA: TGTGCCAGCAGCCCTGGGACTAGCGGGACGACCCTTCAAGAGACCCAGTACTTC

V: TRBV11-3
length: 14
D: -
size: many
J: TRBJ2-7
CDR3: CASSPGGSSYEQYF
DNA: TGTGCCAGCAGCCCCGGGGGCTCGTCCTACGAGCAGTACTTC

V: TRBV7-8
length: 15
D: TRBD1
size: -
J: TRBJ2-1
CDR3: CASSWDSSSYNEQFF
DNA: TGTGCCAGCAGCTGGGACAGTAGCTCCTACAATGAGCAGTTCTTC

V: TRBV7-2
length: 11
D: -
size: -
J: TRBJ2-7
CDR3: CASSSYGEQYF
DNA: TGTGCCAGCAGCTCTTATGGCGAGCAGTACTTC

V: TRBV7-8
length: 16
D: TRBD1
size: few
J: TRBJ1-2
CDR3: CASSLVTGGINYGYTF
DNA: TGTGCCAGCAGCTTAGTGACAGGGGGCATTAACTATGGCTACACCTTC

V: TRBV14
length: 16
D: TRBD1
size: many
J: TRBJ2-2
CDR3: CASSQVGQGKPGELFF
DNA: TGTGCCAGCAGCCAGGTGGGACAGGGGAAACCCGGGGAGCTGTTTTTT

V: TRBV28
length: 15
D: -
size: few
J: TRBJ1-1
CDR3: CASSLRGRENTEAFF
DNA: TGTGCCAGCAGTTTACGGGGGCGGGAGAACACTGAAGCTTTCTTT

V: TRBV20-1
length: 13
D: -
size: many
J: TRBJ2-4
CDR3: CSAFTVAKNIQYF
DNA: TGCAGTGCCTTCACAGTAGCCAAAAACATTCAGTACTTC

V: TRBV12-3/TRBV12-4
length: 16
D: TRBD2
size: many
J: TRBJ2-1
CDR3: CASSLAISGGNNEQFF
DNA: TGTGCCAGCAGTTTAGCAATCAGCGGGGGGAACAATGAGCAGTTCTTC

V: TRBV18
length: 16
D: -
size: few
J: TRBJ2-3
CDR3: CASSPQGLKVEDTQYF
DNA: TGTGCCAGCTCACCACAAGGGCTGAAGGTGGAAGATACGCAGTATTTT

V: TRBV4-2
length: 13
D: TRBD1
size: few
J: TRBJ2-7
CDR3: CASSHRGLNEQYF
DNA: TGTGCCAGCAGCCACAGGGGGCTAAACGAGCAGTACTTC

V: TRBV4-1
length: 16
D: -
size: few
J: TRBJ1-2
CDR3: CASSHSHREQGHGYTF
DNA: TGCGCCAGCAGCCACTCACATCGGGAACAGGGACATGGCTACACCTTC

V: TRBV18
length: 15
D: TRBD1
size: few
J: TRBJ1-1
CDR3: CASSPDRGHDTEAFF
DNA: TGTGCCAGCTCACCGGACAGGGGCCATGACACTGAAGCTTTCTTT

V: TRBV7-9
length: 14
D: -
size: many
J: TRBJ2-2
CDR3: CASSFGQNTGELFF
DNA: TGTGCCAGCAGCTTCGGTCAGAACACCGGGGAGCTGTTTTTT

V: TRBV28
length: 14
D: TRBD1
size: -
J: TRBJ2-7
CDR3: CASSSGTGRDEQYF
DNA: TGTGCCAGCAGTTCCGGGACAGGGAGGGACGAGCAGTACTTC

V: TRBV9
length: 17
D: TRBD2
size: -
J: TRBJ2-5
CDR3: CASSSGLAVPIKETQYF
DNA: TGTGCCAGCAGCTCAGGACTAGCGGTACCTATTAAAGAGACCCAGTACTTC

V: TRBV28
length: 15
D: TRBD2
size: -
J: TRBJ2-3
CDR3: CASMLRGARIDTQYF
DNA: TGTGCCAGCATGTTGCGGGGGGCCAGGATAGATACGCAGTATTTT

V: TRBV6-6
length: 14
D: -
size: many
J: TRBJ2-1
CDR3: CASSYSRVYNEQFF
DNA: TGTGCCAGCAGTTACTCCAGGGTATACAATGAGCAGTTCTTC

V: TRBV7-2
length: 15
D: -
size: -
J: TRBJ1-2
CDR3: CASSSSPRGQGGYTF
DNA: TGTGCCAGCAGCTCCTCTCCCCGGGGGCAGGGTGGCTACACCTTC

V: TRBV7-3
length: 13
D: -
size: -
J: TRBJ2-2
CDR3: CASSLMGSGELFF
DNA: TGTGCCAGCAGCTTAATGGGTTCCGGGGAGCTGTTTTTT

V: TRBV5-1
length: 14
D: -
size: many
J: TRBJ2-7
CDR3: CASSLEPSSYEQYF
DNA: TGCGCCAGCAGCTTGGAGCCCAGCTCCTACGAGCAGTACTTC

V: TRBV2
length: 11
D: -
size: many
J: TRBJ2-5
CDR3: CASKLGETQYF
DNA: TGTGCCAGTAAACTAGGAGAGACCCAGTACTTC

V: TRBV6-4
length: 15
D: TRBD1
size: few
J: TRBJ1-2
CDR3: CASSDTGQGLGGYTF
DNA: TGTGCCAGCAGTGACACTGGACAGGGCTTGGGCGGCTACACCTTC

V: TRBV9
length: 15
D: -
size: few
J: TRBJ2-1
CDR3: CASSVGDSQGGEQFF
DNA: TGTGCCAGCAGCGTAGGGGACTCGCAGGGGGGTGAGCAGTTCTTC

V: TRBV18
length: 16
D: -
size: few
J: TRBJ1-1
CDR3: CASSPSQVSLNTEAFF
DNA: TGTGCCAGCTCACCTTCCCAGGTCTCCTTGAACACTGAAGCTTTCTTT

V: TRBV19
length: 14
D: TRBD1
size: many
J: TRBJ1-5
CDR3: CASSTGDANQPQHF
DNA: TGTGCCAGTAGCACAGGGGACGCCAATCAGCCCCAGCATTTT

V: TRBV28
length: 11
D: -
size: few
J: TRBJ2-7
CDR3: CASSWGSEQYF
DNA: TGTGCCAGCAGTTGGGGGTCCGAGCAGTACTTC

V: TRBV10-2
length: 15
D: TRBD2
size: many
J: TRBJ2-7
CDR3: CASSEREGGPYEQYF
DNA: TGCGCCAGCAGTGAGCGGGAGGGAGGGCCCTACGAGCAGTACTTC

V: TRBV10-2
length: 14
D: TRBD1
size: few
J: TRBJ1-2
CDR3: CASRGTGAAYGYTF
DNA: TGCGCCAGCAGGGGGACAGGGGCGGCCTATGGCTACACCTTC